The next 27 T cell receptor beta chains were all read from a single sample in a study of human T cells and chemical hapten exposure. MiXCR was run by TCRdb on the 5' RACE reads, yielding one entry per CDR3 protein. The profile shows 120,000 to 150,000 distinct CDR3 sequences, around 4.1% of them singletons. Unfractionated whole blood was the source from which total RNA was extracted. These receptors were obtained from a female donor in good health.

The chain couples TRBV3-1 to TRBJ1-6, with no clear D. V lost 4 bases to trimming and J lost 7 bases, with 11 bases between them. The CDR3 has 14 residues. CDR1 is LGHDT, CDR2 YNNKEL, per germline (reference sequence). The DNA for the CDR3 is TGTGCCAGCAGCCCCATCCGGCTGAATTCACCCCTCCACTTT. Residues: CASSPIRLNSPLHF. Full variable domain (remainder filled in from reference TRBV3-1 and TRBJ1-6): DTAVSQTPKYLVTQMGNDKSIKCEQNLGHDTMYWYKQDSKKFLKIMFSYNNKELIINETVPNRFSPKSPDKAHLNLHINSLELGDSAVYFCASSPIRLNSPLHFGNGTRLTVT.

Regarding this clonotype: Just one base apart from a much larger clone, this may be a read error. V usage is TRBV2 and J usage is TRBJ2-3, with 9 positions matching TRBD1. Germline CDR1 SNHLY, CDR2 FYNNEI. The CDR3 is made up of 15 amino acids. This CDR3 is CASSELDRGTDTRYF. In DNA, the CDR3 is TGTGCCAGCAGTGAACTGGACAGGGGTACAGATACGCGGTATTTT.

This clonotype came up many times. The V and J genes are TRBV6-6 and TRBJ2-7; perhaps D is TRBD1 or TRBD2 (5 bases each). V was trimmed by 2 bases and J by 3 bases, leaving 17 bases between them. Germline V lookup: CDR1 MNHNY, CDR2 SVGAGI (reference sequence). The CDR3 is 16 residues long. The CDR3 is CASSYAKGPLNYEQYF. CDR3 DNA: TGTGCCAGCAGTTACGCTAAGGGACCCTTAAACTACGAGCAGTACTTC.

In this sample, this clonotype turned up a few times. The J gene is TRBJ2-7, the V gene TRBV9; D ambiguous. V lost 0 bases and J 4 bases, leaving 14 bases between the germline ends. Germline lookup yields CDR1 SGDLS and CDR2 YYNGEE. The CDR3 runs to 15 residues. The CDR3 region has the DNA TGTGCCAGCAGCGTAGCTACGACGAACTTATACGAGCAGTACTTC. This codes for CASSVATTNLYEQYF. Variable domain in full (rest from reference TRBV9 and TRBJ2-7): DSGVTQTPKHLITATGQRVTLRCSPRSGDLSVYWYQQSLDQGLQFLIQYYNGEERAKGNILERFSAQQFPDLHSELNLSSLELGDSALYFCASSVATTNLYEQYFGPGTRLTVT.

This clonotype was seen ten or more times. The V gene is TRBV5-4, the J gene TRBJ2-4; D is unclear. The CDR3 sequence is 13 residues long. The V end was cut by 4 bases, the J end by 4 bases, with 9 bases between. Germline-derived CDR1 and CDR2 are SGHNT and YYREEE (reference sequence). The CDR3 nucleotides read TGTGCCAGCAGCCCCGACCCGAAAAACATTCAGTACTTC. Amino acid sequence: CASSPDPKNIQYF.

This clonotype has only a few counts. The chain is built from TRBV5-1 and TRBJ1-3; possibly TRBD1 for D (6 bases). V gave up 2 bases and J gave up 0 bases, with 18 bases separating them. The CDR3 contains 18 residues. Germline V gene sequence: CDR1 SGHRS, CDR2 YFSETQ. CDR3 DNA: TGCGCCAGCAGCTTCCTCTCTAGGGACACAAGCTCTGGAAACACCATATATTTT. Encoded protein: CASSFLSRDTSSGNTIYF.

This clonotype was seen many times. The rearrangement joins TRBV11-2 to TRBJ2-3; a weak D match, TRBD1 (5 bases). This CDR3 region has 13 residues. In germline, CDR1 is SGHAT, CDR2 FQNNGV. V gave up 0 bases and J gave up 6 bases, with 7 bases separating them. The CDR3 bases are TGTGCCAGCAGCTTAGATCCAGGGGATACGCAGTATTTT. Its protein product is CASSLDPGDTQYF.

This clonotype has at least ten counts. This CDR3 is CASSEGQAGNQPQHF. The CDR3 DNA follows: TGTGCCAGCAGCGAAGGACAGGCGGGCAATCAGCCCCAGCATTTT. The genes are TRBV12-3 or TRBV12-4 and TRBJ1-5; 7 bases align to TRBD1. V lost 6 bases and J lost 2; bases outside the gene matches: 7. There are 15 residues in the CDR3.

This clonotype occurred many times. The J gene is TRBJ2-6, the V gene TRBV11-1, with TRBD1 matching over 7 bases. The junction had 4 bases not matched to a gene; V was cut back by 5 bases and J by 3 bases. CDR1 is SGHAT, CDR2 FQDESV, per germline (reference sequence). CDR3 length: 15 residues. CDR3 coding DNA: TGTGCCAGCAGCGACAGGGCGGTTGGGGCCAACGTCCTGACTTTC. This translates into CASSDRAVGANVLTF.

This clonotype was observed a handful of times. The chain combines TRBV30 with TRBJ2-5; D uncertain. With 4 bases removed from V and 4 bases from J, the gap between germline ends came to 16 bases. CDR3 length: 14 residues. The germline CDR1 and CDR2 sequences are GTSNPN and SVGIG (reference sequence). The CDR3 is CAWNPTQGPETQYF. The CDR3 coding sequence is TGTGCCTGGAACCCGACTCAAGGGCCAGAGACCCAGTACTTC.

This clonotype was recorded a few times. This may be a read error, as it is one base from a much larger clone. V gene TRBV28 combines with J gene TRBJ1-1, with 8 nucleotides matching TRBD1. Germline lookup yields CDR1 MDHEN and CDR2 SYDVKM. This CDR3 has 15 residues. Trimming cost V 3 bases and J 1 base; bases outside gene matches: 4. CDR3 DNA sequence: TGTGCCAGCAGTTTCCAGGGGGCAGGGAACACTGAAGCTTTCTTT. Translating it yields CASSFQGAGNTEAFF.

This clonotype was counted many times. The chain has TRBV20-1 and TRBJ2-3; 9 nucleotides agree with TRBD2. CDR1 is DFQATT, CDR2 SNEGSKA, per germline (reference sequence). CDR3 length equals 16 residues. J gave up 0 bases and V 1 base, and 5 bases lay outside the gene matches. The CDR3 loop is CSARGDTSGSTDTQYF. DNA for the CDR3: TGCAGTGCTAGAGGAGATACTAGCGGGAGCACAGATACGCAGTATTTT.

This clonotype occurred many times. The gene calls are TRBV7-9 and TRBJ1-1; the D is unclear. This CDR3 comprises 15 residues. Trimming took off 4 bases at V and 1 base at J, with 13 bases between the two ends. Germline V lookup: CDR1 SEHNR, CDR2 FQNEAQ (reference sequence). This CDR3 is CASSSYWRTNTEAFF. The CDR3 DNA is TGTGCCAGCAGCTCATACTGGAGAACGAACACTGAAGCTTTCTTT.

This clonotype has at least ten counts. The chain combines TRBV29-1 with TRBJ1-1; D remains unclear. The CDR3 covers 13 residues. V was pared by 7 bases and J by 1 base, with 13 bases between. Germline CDR1 reads SQVTM; CDR2 reads ANQGSEA. CDR3 sequence (DNA): TGCAGCGCCCCCCTTGGCGGGAACACTGAAGCTTTCTTT. Its translation: CSAPLGGNTEAFF.

This clonotype came up many times. This chain uses TRBV19 with TRBJ1-6; D is unresolved. V was cut by 2 bases and J by 6 bases, with 23 bases left in between. The CDR3 spans 19 residues. Germline V gene data show CDR1 as LNHDA and CDR2 as SQIVND (reference sequence). CDR3 residues: CASSIRHHGALIRNSPLHF. CDR3 bases: TGTGCCAGTAGTATACGACACCATGGCGCCCTTATACGTAATTCACCCCTCCACTTT.

This clonotype appeared many times. The CDR3 is CASSDPGMTGGYEQYF. CDR3 in DNA: TGTGCCAGCAGTGACCCCGGGATGACAGGGGGCTACGAGCAGTACTTC. The V gene is TRBV12-3 or TRBV12-4, the J gene TRBJ2-7, with 9 positions matching TRBD1. V gave up 5 bases and J gave up 3 bases; unmatched junction bases: 11. The CDR3 extends over 16 amino acids.

In its sample, this clonotype was seen a few times. CDR3 DNA sequence: TGTGCCAGCAGCTTACGCCCTAGCGGAGCTAATGAGCAGTTCTTC. Amino acid sequence: CASSLRPSGANEQFF. The V call is TRBV13, the J call TRBJ2-1; the match to TRBD2 covers 7 bases. Germline loops: CDR1 PRHDT, CDR2 FYEKMQ (reference sequence). This CDR3 region has 15 residues. The ends lost 2 bases at V and 7 bases at J; junction bases unmatched: 8.

This clonotype was picked up many times. The rearrangement links TRBV28 to TRBJ2-6; tentative D call: TRBD2 (7 bases). V lost 3 bases and J lost 2, with 14 bases in between. Per germline, CDR1 MDHEN and CDR2 SYDVKM. This CDR3 region has 17 residues. CDR3 bases: TGTGCCAGCAGTTTTGGGTCGGGGGGCACTGGGGCCAACGTCCTGACTTTC. The encoded protein is CASSFGSGGTGANVLTF.

This clonotype was seen many times. The rearrangement links TRBV10-3 to TRBJ1-6; 9 bases match TRBD1. Trimming cost V 6 bases and J 7 bases; bases outside gene matches: 4. This CDR3 comprises 14 residues. Germline CDR1 is ENHRY and CDR2 is SYGVKD. The CDR3 is CAIRLDRGNSPLHF. CDR3 DNA sequence: TGTGCCATCAGACTAGACAGGGGGAATTCACCCCTCCACTTT.

This clonotype was counted at least ten times. One base away lies a much larger clone, so this may be a sequencing read error. The V call is TRBV18, the J call TRBJ1-2; D possibly corresponds to TRBD1 (6 bases). The CDR3 is 15 residues long. V was cut by 0 bases and J by 6 bases, with 14 bases left in between. The germline CDR1 and CDR2 sequences are KGHSH and LQKENI. The CDR3 sequence is CASSPPSGEDDGYTF. The CDR3 bases are TGTGCCAGCTCACCACCGTCAGGGGAGGACGATGGCTACACCTTC. The full variable domain, in which reference TRBV18 and TRBJ1-2 provide the parts outside the CDR3, is NAGVMQNPRHLVRRRGQEARLRCSPMKGHSHVYWYRQLPEEGLKFMVYLQKENIIDESGMPKERFSAEFPKEGPSILRIQQVVRGDSAAYFCASSPPSGEDDGYTFGSGTRLTVV.

At least ten counts were recorded for this clonotype. The chain has TRBV21-1 and TRBJ1-1. TRBV21-1 is annotated as a pseudogene. This CDR3 has 15 residues. The CDR3 coding sequence is TGTGCCAGCAGCAAAGTGGCAGGGCCGAACACTGAAGCTTTCTTT. Translating gives CASSKVAGPNTEAFF.

Remarks on this clonotype: It may be a read error: a sequence one base away is much more abundant. J is TRBJ1-1 and V is TRBV19; D is unclear. The V end was cut by 7 bases, the J end by 1 base, with 10 bases between. The CDR3 loop spans 13 amino acids. CDR1 is LNHDA and CDR2 is SQIVND in the germline V gene (reference sequence). The DNA for the CDR3 is TGTGCCAGTACGTCTCGTACGAACACTGAAGCTTTCTTT. It codes for CASTSRTNTEAFF.

The table lists this clonotype with many counts. The V call is TRBV9, the J call TRBJ1-1, with D possibly TRBD1 on 5 matching bases. The CDR3 sequence is 15 residues long. V lost 3 bases and J 1 base, leaving 13 bases between the germline ends. Germline-derived CDR1 and CDR2 are SGDLS and YYNGEE. The CDR3 here is CASSGAEGANTEAFF. The CDR3 DNA is TGTGCCAGCAGCGGAGCGGAAGGGGCGAACACTGAAGCTTTCTTT.

Many counts were recorded for this clonotype. The rearrangement uses TRBV6-5 and TRBJ2-1, with 9 bases matching TRBD1. The V gene's germline CDR1 is MNHEY and CDR2 SVGAGI. J gave up 6 bases and V 7 bases, and 7 bases lay outside the gene matches. This CDR3 is 14 amino acids long. Written as DNA, the CDR3 is TGTGCCAGCAAGGGACAGGGTACCTTCAATGAGCAGTTCTTC. Its translation: CASKGQGTFNEQFF.

At least ten counts were recorded for this clonotype. This chain uses TRBV7-9 with TRBJ1-2; TRBD1 aligns across 10 bases. V shed 5 bases and J 8 bases; nucleotides not matched to a gene: 5. This CDR3 has 13 amino acids. The germline V gene has CDR1 SEHNR and CDR2 FQNEAQ (reference sequence). The CDR3 spells CASSRGQGEGYTF. The CDR3 DNA reads TGTGCCAGCAGCAGAGGACAGGGGGAAGGCTACACCTTC.

This clonotype was seen at least ten times. CDR3 nucleotide sequence: TGCGCCAGCAGCCAAGTTTCAGGGGGTTGGACTGAAGCTTTCTTT. Protein sequence: CASSQVSGGWTEAFF. This rearrangement joins TRBV4-3 to TRBJ1-1, with 7 bases lining up with TRBD1. The J segment lost 5 bases and the V segment lost 1 base, leaving 7 bases of the junction unmatched. The CDR3 extends over 15 amino acids. Germline V CDR1 and CDR2: LGHNA, YSLEER.

With respect to this clonotype: A much larger clone is a single base away; this may be a read error. CDR3 protein: CASSLRTRLAGGRSNEQFF. The DNA for the CDR3 is TGTGCCAGCAGCTTGAGGACGAGACTAGCGGGGGGTCGTTCGAATGAGCAGTTCTTC. The V gene is TRBV7-2, the J gene TRBJ2-1; 13 bases agree with TRBD2. Germline CDR1 reads SGHTA; CDR2 reads FQGNSA. This CDR3 has 19 amino acids. With 3 bases clipped from V and 7 bases from J, the junction kept 15 bases outside the gene matches. Full variable domain (remainder filled in from reference TRBV7-2 and TRBJ2-1): GAGVSQSPSNKVTEKGKDVELRCDPISGHTALYWYRQSLGQGLEFLIYFQGNSAPDKSGLPSDRFSAERTGGSVSTLTIQRTQQEDSAVYLCASSLRTRLAGGRSNEQFFGPGTRLTVL.